These 10 T cell receptor beta chains came from one sample sequenced in a study of neurological immune-mediated disorders. One entry per CDR3 protein, called by TCRdb with MiXCR from the 5' RACE reads. The data show more than 50,000 distinct CDR3 sequences, roughly 5.5% seen once. Input material: PBMCs. These receptors were taken from a woman in her twenties or thirties with multiple sclerosis.

This clonotype came up many times. This rearrangement joins TRBV20-1 to TRBJ2-7; 8 nucleotides match TRBD1. V trimming: 0 bases; J trimming: 4 bases; junction bases outside the gene matches: 8. Germline CDR1 reads DFQATT; CDR2 reads SNEGSKA (reference sequence). This CDR3 spans 15 amino acids. As DNA, the CDR3 is TGCAGTGCTAGAGACGGACAGGGAGTATTTTACGAGCAGTACTTC. As protein: CSARDGQGVFYEQYF.

This clonotype was observed at least ten times. The chain is built from TRBV30 and TRBJ1-5; D possibly corresponds to TRBD1 (6 bases). The CDR3 extends over 16 amino acids. Germline V CDR1 and CDR2: GTSNPN, SVGIG (reference sequence). V lost 2 bases and J lost 0, with 14 bases in between. CDR3 sequence: CAWSRDTGNSNQPQHF. The CDR3 region has the DNA TGTGCCTGGAGTAGGGATACAGGGAATAGCAATCAGCCCCAGCATTTT.

This clonotype has ten or more counts. The V and J genes are TRBV15 and TRBJ2-3; the D is unclear. Trimming took off 5 bases at V and 2 bases at J, with 8 bases between the two ends. The germline V gene has CDR1 LNHNV and CDR2 YYDKDF (reference sequence). The CDR3 contains 13 residues. The CDR3 nucleotides are TGTGCCACCAGCGGAAGGGCCACAGATACGCAGTATTTT. It translates to CATSGRATDTQYF.

In this sample, this clonotype turned up many times. The rearrangement joins TRBV10-3 to TRBJ1-4; 9 bases match TRBD1. Trimming cost V 3 bases and J 1 base; bases outside gene matches: 3. The CDR3 has 16 amino acids. CDR1 ENHRY and CDR2 SYGVKD come from the germline V gene. The CDR3 nucleotides read TGTGCCATCAGTGATGACAGGGGGGGAACTAATGAAAAACTGTTTTTT. Amino acids: CAISDDRGGTNEKLFF.

This clonotype occurred a few times. This chain uses TRBV20-1 with TRBJ1-1, with TRBD1 matching over 12 bases. V was clipped by 6 bases and J by 3 bases; unmatched bases: 11. Germline CDR1 and CDR2: DFQATT and SNEGSKA (reference sequence). This CDR3 has 16 amino acids. CDR3 residues: CSAKDGTGGADTEAFF. CDR3 nucleotides: TGCAGTGCAAAAGACGGGACAGGGGGCGCCGACACTGAAGCTTTCTTT.

In its sample, this clonotype was seen many times. The chain joins TRBV10-2 to TRBJ2-1, with 12 bases that match TRBD2. Trimming cost V 6 bases and J 7 bases; bases outside gene matches: 7. The CDR3 sequence is 15 residues long. Germline loops: CDR1 WSHSY, CDR2 SAAADI. The CDR3 is CASSLAGGFGNEQFF. Written as DNA, the CDR3 is TGCGCCAGCAGCCTAGCGGGGGGGTTTGGGAATGAGCAGTTCTTC.

The gene calls are TRBV10-3 and TRBJ2-3, with D possibly TRBD2 on 6 matching bases. The CDR3 has 11 amino acids. Trimming left V 10 bases short and J 3 bases short, with 8 bases between. From germline, CDR1 is ENHRY and CDR2 SYGVKD. The CDR3 region has the DNA TGTGCCACCGGGGGAACAGATACGCAGTATTTT. It codes for CATGGTDTQYF.

The V call is TRBV3-1, the J call TRBJ2-1; D is possibly TRBD2 (6 bases). In germline, CDR1 is LGHDT, CDR2 YNNKEL (reference sequence). Trimming left V 4 bases short and J 3 bases short, with 13 bases between. The CDR3 has 15 amino acids. CDR3 loop: CASSPRVADYNEQFF. The CDR3 DNA follows: TGTGCCAGCAGCCCTCGAGTAGCGGACTACAATGAGCAGTTCTTC.

In its sample, this clonotype was seen many times. This chain links TRBV7-9 with TRBJ2-1; TRBD1 aligns across 7 bases. Germline V CDR1 and CDR2: SEHNR, FQNEAQ (reference sequence). CDR3 size: 16 residues. V shed 5 bases, J shed 2 bases, and the junction held 9 bases outside the gene matches. CDR3 sequence reads: CASSPPDRAPYNEQFF. CDR3 DNA sequence: TGTGCCAGCAGCCCCCCCGACAGGGCGCCCTACAATGAGCAGTTCTTC.

On this clonotype: The junction does not match germline at one end; this may be a read error. The chain employs TRBV7-2 and TRBJ1-6; D perhaps matches TRBD1 (5 bases). The CDR3 consists of 15 residues. Looked up from germline, CDR1 is SGHTA and CDR2 is FQGNSA. Written as DNA, the CDR3 is TGTGCCAGCAACCCCCAGGGAGGGGTCGGGTCACCCCTCAACTTT. Its translation: CASNPQGGVGSPLNF. The full variable domain, its missing parts supplied by reference TRBV7-2 and TRBJ1-6, is GAGVSQSPSNKVTEKGKDVELRCDPISGHTALYWYRQSLGQGLEFLIYFQGNSAPDKSGLPSDRFSAERTGGSVSTLTIQRTQQEDSAVYLCASNPQGGVGSPLNFGNGTRLTVT.